Presented here are 19 T cell receptor beta chains from one specimen sequenced in a study of tumour-infiltrating T cells in Burkitt lymphoma (dated by TCRdb to about 2020). The library was built by means of the immunoSEQ multiplex PCR assay. The immuneACCESS repertoire file appears here via TCRdb, limited to in-frame rearrangements. These files lack a portion of the clones; in checked studies, under half of the deficit traces to unresolved V genes, and the cause of the others is not known. The sample includes 4,800 or so clones, with about 13% observed a single time. The biggest ten clones account for around 23% of the sample. The sample consisted of tumor tissue. Source of these receptors: a human donor with Burkitt lymphoma.

The V and J genes are TRBV9 and TRBJ1-3, with D unclear. Trimming removed 2 bases from V and 2 bases from J, with 14 bases in between. Germline CDR1 SGDLS, CDR2 YYNGEE. The CDR3 extends over 16 amino acids. CDR3 bases: TGTGCCAGCAGCGTCGGAGAGGGCTTCGCTGGAAACACCATATATTTT. The encoded protein is CASSVGEGFAGNTIYF.

This clone was observed a few times. The chain carries TRBV9 and TRBJ1-3, with D hard to call. The CDR3 is 15 amino acids. Germline V gene lookup returns CDR1 SGDLS and CDR2 YYNGEE. Trimming left V 0 bases short and J 1 base short, with 8 bases between. This CDR3 reads CASSVAPGSGNTIYF. Written as DNA, the CDR3 is TGTGCCAGCAGCGTAGCTCCGGGTTCTGGAAACACCATATATTTT.

The chain links TRBV5-6 to TRBJ2-2, with unresolved D. There are 14 residues in the CDR3. Germline assignment: CDR1 SGHDT and CDR2 YYEEEE. Trimming stripped 0 bases from V and 4 bases from J, with 7 bases between. CDR3: CASSLVIITGELFF. CDR3 sequence (DNA): TGTGCCAGCAGCTTGGTCATCATCACCGGGGAGCTGTTTTTT.

The J gene is TRBJ2-5, the V gene TRBV6-1; possible D gene TRBD2, 5 bases. The germline V gene encodes CDR1 MNHNS and CDR2 SASEGT. Between the trimmed V and J ends, which lost 5 bases and 6 bases, there was a span of 13 bases. The CDR3 is 13 residues long. The CDR3 spells CASSLDPGKTQYF. CDR3 sequence (DNA): TGTGCCAGCAGTCTCGACCCCGGGAAGACCCAGTACTTC.

This clone appeared a few times. A single base is all that separates this from a far larger clone, so a read error is likely. At the DNA level, this CDR3 is encoded by other sequences in the same sample as well. This rearrangement joins TRBV4-1 to TRBJ2-5; no definite D call. Germline CDR1 and CDR2: MGHRA and YSYEKL. The CDR3 has 15 amino acids. Written as DNA, the CDR3 is TGCGCCAGTAGCCAAGGAGAGGCGGATTTGGAGACCCAGTACTTC. The encoded protein is CASSQGEADLETQYF.

This clone appeared a few times. The gene calls are TRBV30 and TRBJ1-1; D unresolved. V lost 2 bases to trimming and J lost 8 bases, with 15 bases between them. Germline CDR1 reads GTSNPN; CDR2 reads SVGIG (reference sequence). This CDR3 has 13 amino acids. CDR3 sequence (DNA): TGTGCCTGGAGTCGACGGGTAGGGCAAGAAGCTTTCTTT. The encoded protein is CAWSRRVGQEAFF.

This clone has only a few counts. The V and J genes are TRBV28 and TRBJ1-5; no definite D call. Germline V lookup: CDR1 MDHEN, CDR2 SYDVKM. This CDR3 region has 11 residues. The V end lost 4 bases, the J end lost 11 bases, and 9 bases lay between the germline ends. The CDR3 bases are TGTGCCAGCAGTTCCGACGGAGCCCAGCATTTT. It yields the protein CASSSDGAQHF. The entire variable domain, with the rest obtained from reference TRBV28 and TRBJ1-5, is as follows: DVKVTQSSRYLVKRTGEKVFLECVQDMDHENMFWYRQDPGLGLRLIYFSYDVKMKEKGDIPEGYSVSREKKERFSLILESASTNQTSMYLCASSSDGAQHFGDGTRLSIL.

V and J are TRBV27 and TRBJ2-7; no definite D call. This CDR3 has 14 residues. CDR1 and CDR2 from the germline V gene are MNHEY and SMNVEV (reference sequence). Deletions cut 5 bases from V and 0 bases from J, with 11 bases between. The CDR3 coding sequence is TGTGCCAGCAGTCCCCTGGACCGCTCCTACGAGCAGTACTTC. Translated, it gives CASSPLDRSYEQYF.

This clone came up a few times. The CDR3 DNA follows: TGTGCCAGCAGCGTAGACATCCCTACAAGTGGTTATTTCTACGAGCAGTACTTC. Its translation: CASSVDIPTSGYFYEQYF. The rearrangement joins TRBV9 to TRBJ2-7, with no clear D. Looked up from germline, CDR1 is SGDLS and CDR2 is YYNGEE. The CDR3 is made up of 18 amino acids. The ends were cut back, 0 bases at V and 3 bases at J, with 22 bases in the middle.

There are a few counts of this clone. The chain links TRBV6-1 to TRBJ2-2; no reliable D call. The CDR3 is 13 amino acids. Germline values: CDR1 MNHNS, CDR2 SASEGT. V dropped 7 bases and J dropped 2 bases, with 8 bases sitting between them. Written as DNA, the CDR3 is TGTGCCAGCAAGAGGATAAACACCGGGGAGCTGTTTTTT. It yields the protein CASKRINTGELFF.

This chain uses TRBV6-5 with TRBJ1-2; no firm D call. The germline CDR1 and CDR2 sequences are MNHEY and SVGAGI. Trimming pared 0 bases from V and 8 bases from J, leaving 7 bases between. The CDR3 is made up of 12 amino acids. The CDR3 DNA follows: TGTGCCAGCAGTTACTCGGGAGGCGGCTACACCTTC. The encoded protein is CASSYSGGGYTF.

A remark on this clone: A far larger clone differs by one base, so this is likely a read error. The rearrangement uses TRBV30 and TRBJ1-2, with 8 bases aligning to TRBD1. The CDR3 is 14 residues long. The V gene end was trimmed by 1 base and the J gene end by 7 bases; junction bases not matched to a gene: 8. Germline V gene data show CDR1 as GTSNPN and CDR2 as SVGIG (reference sequence). The DNA of the CDR3 is TGTGCCTGGAGTGCGTCCAGGGGGCGGGTTGGCTACACCTTC. Protein sequence: CAWSASRGRVGYTF.

The gene calls are TRBV6-5 and TRBJ2-1; TRBD1 matches 7 bases. Germline CDR1 reads MNHEY; CDR2 reads SVGAGI. The CDR3 consists of 15 residues. Trimming removed 3 bases from V and 1 base from J; junction bases left unmatched: 3. CDR3 DNA: TGTGCCAGCAGTTATAGGGGACAGTCCTACAATGAGCAGTTCTTC. It translates to CASSYRGQSYNEQFF.

Judged by abundance, this clone is medium-sized. The chain uses TRBV28 and TRBJ2-1, with D tentatively TRBD1 (6 bases). The V and J ends lost 3 bases and 8 bases respectively, with 17 bases between them. Looked up from germline, CDR1 is MDHEN and CDR2 is SYDVKM. This CDR3 spans 15 amino acids. The CDR3 nucleotides read TGTGCCAGCAGTTTTGAGGGCAGGGGTCGGGATGAGCAGTTCTTC. It encodes CASSFEGRGRDEQFF.

This clone came up a few times. The chain couples TRBV19 to TRBJ1-4; D gene uncertain. The ends were cut back, 4 bases at V and 6 bases at J, with 30 bases in the middle. The CDR3 is 20 amino acids. Germline V gives CDR1 LNHDA, CDR2 SQIVND (reference sequence). CDR3 nucleotides: TGTGCCAGTAGTACCCCCACCAACGGCAGACCATACTCTGGTGATGAAAAACTGTTTTTT. This codes for CASSTPTNGRPYSGDEKLFF.

The genes are TRBV7-8 and TRBJ2-5; 10 nucleotides match TRBD2. This CDR3 has 16 residues. Germline V gene sequence: CDR1 SGHVS, CDR2 FQNEAQ. Trimming at V came to 4 bases and at J to 0 bases, leaving 5 bases not matched to a gene. The CDR3 DNA follows: TGTGCCAGCAGCTCTCTACTAGCGGGGCACCAAGAGACCCAGTACTTC. Its translation is CASSSLLAGHQETQYF.

The J gene is TRBJ2-1, the V gene TRBV2, with D maybe TRBD2 (5 bases). Germline V CDR1 and CDR2: SNHLY, FYNNEI. V lost 7 bases and J 0 bases, leaving 7 bases between the germline ends. The CDR3 contains 13 residues. The CDR3 reads CASKGSSYNEQFF. In nucleotides, the CDR3 is TGTGCCAGCAAAGGGAGCTCCTACAATGAGCAGTTCTTC.

This clone has only a few counts. The rearrangement uses TRBV20-1 and TRBJ2-7; D ambiguous. The ends were cut back, 0 bases at V and 9 bases at J, with 9 bases in the middle. This CDR3 comprises 11 residues. Germline-derived CDR1 and CDR2 are DFQATT and SNEGSKA (reference sequence). In nucleotides, the CDR3 is TGCAGTGCTAGAGACGGGTTCGGGCAGTACTTC. This translates into CSARDGFGQYF.

V and J are TRBV7-6 and TRBJ2-5; D is ambiguous. The CDR3 is 11 amino acids. Germline V gene sequence: CDR1 SGHVS, CDR2 FNYEAQ. The V and J ends lost 5 bases and 4 bases respectively, with 5 bases between them. This CDR3 is CASSPVETQYF. The DNA for the CDR3 is TGTGCCAGCAGCCCAGTAGAGACCCAGTACTTC.